The 8 T cell receptor beta chains below were found in one sample sequenced in a study of blood T cell repertoires in COVID-19. Produced via immunoSEQ multiplex PCR; TCRdb's table is partial and in-frame only. The data contain tens of thousands of clones, roughly 71% of them singletons. The material sequenced was peripheral blood. The receptors stem from a woman older than 75 with acute or convalescent COVID-19.

In nucleotides, the CDR3 is TGTGCCAGCAGTGACAGGGGGCAAACTGAAGCTTTCTTT. Translated: CASSDRGQTEAFF. The chain combines TRBV28 with TRBJ1-1, with TRBD1 matching 10 bases. This CDR3 region has 13 residues. The V segment lost 5 bases and the J segment 5 bases; nucleotides outside the gene matches: 2. Germline lookup yields CDR1 MDHEN and CDR2 SYDVKM.

This clone has just a few counts. The chain couples TRBV6-2 or TRBV6-3 to TRBJ1-2; weak D call: TRBD1 (5 bases). CDR3 length: 16 residues. The germline gives CDR1 MNHEY, CDR2 SVGEGT. Trimming removed 2 bases at V and 0 bases at J, with 13 bases between. As DNA, the CDR3 is TGTGCCAGCAGTTACATGGGGCGAGTGACTAACTATGGCTACACCTTC. It codes for CASSYMGRVTNYGYTF.

V gene TRBV6-2 or TRBV6-3 combines with J gene TRBJ2-1; 8 nucleotides align to TRBD2. The V segment lost 0 bases and the J segment 4 bases; nucleotides outside the gene matches: 5. Germline CDR1 is MNHEY and CDR2 is SVGEGT. This CDR3 spans 16 amino acids. CDR3 sequence: CASSYSSGRGYNEQFF. In DNA form, the CDR3 reads TGTGCCAGCAGTTACTCGTCCGGGAGGGGGTACAATGAGCAGTTCTTC.

The chain couples TRBV25-1 to TRBJ2-1, with 8 bases aligning to TRBD2. Per germline, CDR1 MGHDK and CDR2 SYGVNS. The CDR3 spans 16 residues. Trimming took 2 bases from V and 4 from J; bases not matched to a gene: 7. The CDR3 nucleotides read TGTGCCAGCAGTGAAGCCCGCCTAGCGGGTTACAATGAGCAGTTCTTC. Protein sequence: CASSEARLAGYNEQFF.

The V and J genes are TRBV15 and TRBJ1-4, with 8 nucleotides matching TRBD1. CDR3 length: 14 residues. V trimming: 3 bases; J trimming: 11 bases; junction bases outside the gene matches: 8. Per the germline V gene, CDR1 is LNHNV and CDR2 is YYDKDF (reference sequence). CDR3: CATSRGQVPGKLFF. The CDR3 DNA reads TGTGCCACCAGCAGGGGACAGGTGCCAGGGAAACTGTTTTTT.

The DNA for the CDR3 is TGTGCCAGCAACGGTAGACAGGGCAGAGCTTTCTTT. Translated, it gives CASNGRQGRAFF. This chain joins TRBV19 and TRBJ1-1, with 7 nucleotides matching TRBD1. Germline V lookup: CDR1 LNHDA, CDR2 SQIVND (reference sequence). There are 12 residues in the CDR3. V gave up 9 bases and J gave up 10 bases; unmatched junction bases: 11.

This clone was seen a few times. The rearrangement joins TRBV18 to TRBJ2-5; no definite D call. The CDR3 contains 12 residues. The ends were cut back, 6 bases at V and 2 bases at J, with 7 bases in the middle. CDR1 is KGHSH, CDR2 LQKENI, per germline. The CDR3 region is CASSYSQETQYF. CDR3 coding DNA: TGTGCCAGCTCCTACAGTCAAGAGACCCAGTACTTC. Together with reference TRBV18 and TRBJ2-5, the CDR3 gives the full variable domain: NAGVMQNPRHLVRRRGQEARLRCSPMKGHSHVYWYRQLPEEGLKFMVYLQKENIIDESGMPKERFSAEFPKEGPSILRIQQVVRGDSAAYFCASSYSQETQYFGPGTRLLVL.

V and J are TRBV11-2 and TRBJ1-1; maybe TRBD1 (5 bases). Trimming removed 5 bases at V and 4 bases at J, with 14 bases between. The CDR3 loop spans 14 amino acids. Germline CDR1 reads SGHAT; CDR2 reads FQNNGV. The CDR3 DNA follows: TGTGCCAGCAGCATTCGTCCCGGGGGCACTGAAGCTTTCTTT. Encoded protein: CASSIRPGGTEAFF.